A single sample is the source of the 2 T cell receptor beta chains below, sequenced in a study of T-cell memory formation after mild COVID-19. From the 5' RACE reads, TCRdb called clonotypes with MiXCR, one entry per CDR3 protein. The table shows roughly 160,000 distinct CDR3 sequences, with 9.5% to 13% occurring only once. Sequenced: PBMCs or a T cell subset sorted from them (not recorded which). The receptors derive from a man younger than 35 who had mild COVID-19 (a few samples of this study predate the infection). Cell type and time point are not known.

This clonotype showed up just a few times. This chain joins TRBV5-1 and TRBJ2-7; D gene uncertain. The germline V gene has CDR1 SGHRS and CDR2 YFSETQ. The CDR3 contains 15 residues. V was cut by 5 bases and J by 0 bases, with 15 bases left in between. Written as DNA, the CDR3 is TGCGCCAGCAGATTTCAGCAAGATAGCTCCTACGAGCAGTACTTC. This translates into CASRFQQDSSYEQYF.

Relative to its sample, this clonotype is medium-sized (0.01 to 0.1%). This chain connects TRBV7-9 to TRBJ2-5; D not certain. The CDR3 contains 14 residues. V was clipped by 4 bases and J by 2 bases, with 11 bases between them. Germline CDR1 is SEHNR and CDR2 is FQNEAQ (reference sequence). The CDR3 reads CASSYWAVQETQYF. For the CDR3, the DNA is TGTGCCAGCAGCTATTGGGCCGTGCAAGAGACCCAGTACTTC.